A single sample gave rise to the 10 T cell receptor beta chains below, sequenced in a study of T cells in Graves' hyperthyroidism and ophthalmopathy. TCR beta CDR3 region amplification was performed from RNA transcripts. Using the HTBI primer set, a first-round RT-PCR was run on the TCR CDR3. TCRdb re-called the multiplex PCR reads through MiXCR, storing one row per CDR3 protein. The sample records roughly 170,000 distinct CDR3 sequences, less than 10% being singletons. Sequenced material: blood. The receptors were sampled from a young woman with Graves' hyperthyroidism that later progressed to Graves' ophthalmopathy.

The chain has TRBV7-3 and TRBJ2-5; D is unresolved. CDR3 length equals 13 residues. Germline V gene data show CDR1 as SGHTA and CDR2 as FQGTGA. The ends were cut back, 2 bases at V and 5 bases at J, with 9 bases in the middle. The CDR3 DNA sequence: TGTGCCAGCAGCTTATCTAGTCTGGAGACCCAGTACTTC. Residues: CASSLSSLETQYF.

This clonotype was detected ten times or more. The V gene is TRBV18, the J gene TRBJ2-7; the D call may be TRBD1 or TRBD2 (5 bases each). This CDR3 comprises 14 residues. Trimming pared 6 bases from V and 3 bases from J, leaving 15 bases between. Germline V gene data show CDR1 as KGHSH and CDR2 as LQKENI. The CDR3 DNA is TGTGCCAGCTCCCTTGGGACGAGGAACTACGAGCAGTACTTC. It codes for CASSLGTRNYEQYF.

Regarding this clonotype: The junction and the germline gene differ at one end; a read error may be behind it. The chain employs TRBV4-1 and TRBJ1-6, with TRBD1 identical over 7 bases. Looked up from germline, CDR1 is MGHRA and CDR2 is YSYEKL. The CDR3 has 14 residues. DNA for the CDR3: TGCACCAGCAGCCAAGGGACAGATAATTCACCCCTCCACTTT. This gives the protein CTSSQGTDNSPLHF.

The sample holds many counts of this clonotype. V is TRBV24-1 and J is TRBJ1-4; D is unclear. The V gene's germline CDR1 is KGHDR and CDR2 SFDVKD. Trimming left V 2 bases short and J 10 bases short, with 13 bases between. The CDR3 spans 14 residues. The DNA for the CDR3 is TGTGCCACCAGTGATTCGGCAGTCGGAGGAAAACTGTTTTTT. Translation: CATSDSAVGGKLFF.

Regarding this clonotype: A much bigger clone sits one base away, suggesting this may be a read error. CDR3 protein: CSARDVGKGSNEQFF. The CDR3, as DNA: TGCAGTGCTAGAGATGTCGGGAAAGGTAGCAATGAGCAGTTCTTC. This sequence joins TRBV20-1 and TRBJ2-1, with TRBD2 as a possible D gene (5 bases). This CDR3 comprises 15 residues. The germline gives CDR1 DFQATT, CDR2 SNEGSKA (reference sequence). The germline V and J ends were trimmed by 0 bases and 6 bases, with 15 bases remaining between them.

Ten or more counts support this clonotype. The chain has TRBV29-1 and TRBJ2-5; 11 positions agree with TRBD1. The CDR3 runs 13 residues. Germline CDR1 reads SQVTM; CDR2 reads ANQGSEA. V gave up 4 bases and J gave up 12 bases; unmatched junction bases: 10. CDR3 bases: TGCAGCGTTGTCGGGACAGGGGGTAACTTAGAGTACTTC. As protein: CSVVGTGGNLEYF.

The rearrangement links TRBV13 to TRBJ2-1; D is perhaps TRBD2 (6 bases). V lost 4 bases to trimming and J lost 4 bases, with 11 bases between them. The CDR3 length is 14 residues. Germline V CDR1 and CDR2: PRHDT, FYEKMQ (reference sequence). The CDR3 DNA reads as TGTGCCAGCAGCTCCACGGGAGAATACAATGAGCAGTTCTTC. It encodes CASSSTGEYNEQFF.

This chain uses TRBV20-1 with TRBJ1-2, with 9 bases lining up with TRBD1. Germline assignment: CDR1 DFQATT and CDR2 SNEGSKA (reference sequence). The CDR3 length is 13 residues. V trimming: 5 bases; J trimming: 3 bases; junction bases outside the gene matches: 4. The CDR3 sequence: CSAPGQGYYGYTF. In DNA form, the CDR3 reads TGCAGTGCTCCGGGACAGGGTTACTATGGCTACACCTTC.

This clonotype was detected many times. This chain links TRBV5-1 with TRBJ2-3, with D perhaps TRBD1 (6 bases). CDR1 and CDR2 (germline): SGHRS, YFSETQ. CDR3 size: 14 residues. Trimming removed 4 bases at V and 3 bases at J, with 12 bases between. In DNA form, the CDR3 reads TGCGCCAGCAGCCTCGGACAGCCAACAGATACGCAGTATTTT. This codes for CASSLGQPTDTQYF.

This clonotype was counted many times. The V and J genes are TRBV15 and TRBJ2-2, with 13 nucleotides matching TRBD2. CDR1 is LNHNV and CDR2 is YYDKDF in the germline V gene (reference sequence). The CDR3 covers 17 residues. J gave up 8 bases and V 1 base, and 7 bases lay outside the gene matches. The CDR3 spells CATSRGPGLAGVGELFF. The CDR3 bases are TGTGCCACCAGCAGAGGACCAGGACTAGCGGGAGTTGGGGAGCTGTTTTTT.